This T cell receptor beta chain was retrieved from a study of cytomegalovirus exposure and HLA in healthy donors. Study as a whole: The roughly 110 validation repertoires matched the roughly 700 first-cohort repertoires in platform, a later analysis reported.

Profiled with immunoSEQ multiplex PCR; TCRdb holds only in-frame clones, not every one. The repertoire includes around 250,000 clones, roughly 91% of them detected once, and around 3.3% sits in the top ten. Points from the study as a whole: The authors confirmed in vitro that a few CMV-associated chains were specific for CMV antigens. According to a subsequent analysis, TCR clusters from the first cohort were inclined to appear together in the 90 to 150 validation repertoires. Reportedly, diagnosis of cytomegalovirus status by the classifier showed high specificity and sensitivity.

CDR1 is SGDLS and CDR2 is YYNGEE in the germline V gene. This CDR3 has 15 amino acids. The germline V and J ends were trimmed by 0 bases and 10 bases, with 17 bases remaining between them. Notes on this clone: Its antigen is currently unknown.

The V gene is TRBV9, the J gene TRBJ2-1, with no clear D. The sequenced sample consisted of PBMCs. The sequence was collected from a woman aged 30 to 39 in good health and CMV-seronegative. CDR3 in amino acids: CASSVGLVELGEQFF. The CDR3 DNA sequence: TGTGCCAGCAGCGTAGGTCTGGTGGAGTTGGGAGAGCAGTTCTTC.